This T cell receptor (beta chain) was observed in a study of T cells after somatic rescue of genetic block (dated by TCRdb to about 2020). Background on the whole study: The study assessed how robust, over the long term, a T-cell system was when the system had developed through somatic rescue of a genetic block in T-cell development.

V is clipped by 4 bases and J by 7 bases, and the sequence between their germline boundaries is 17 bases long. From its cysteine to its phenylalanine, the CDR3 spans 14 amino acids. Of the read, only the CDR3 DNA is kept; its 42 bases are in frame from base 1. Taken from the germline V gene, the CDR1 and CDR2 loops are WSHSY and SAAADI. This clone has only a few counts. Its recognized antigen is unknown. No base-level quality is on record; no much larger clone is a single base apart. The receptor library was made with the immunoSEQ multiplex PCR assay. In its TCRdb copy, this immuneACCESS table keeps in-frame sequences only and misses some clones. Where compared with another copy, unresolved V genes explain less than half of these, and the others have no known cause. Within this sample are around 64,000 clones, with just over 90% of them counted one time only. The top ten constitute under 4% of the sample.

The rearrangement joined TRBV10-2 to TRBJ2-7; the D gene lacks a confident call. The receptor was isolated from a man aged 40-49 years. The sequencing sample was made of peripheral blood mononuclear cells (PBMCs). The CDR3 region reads CASSAGYPMSEQYF. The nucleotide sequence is TGCGCCAGCAGTGCTGGCTATCCGATGAGTGAGCAGTACTTC.